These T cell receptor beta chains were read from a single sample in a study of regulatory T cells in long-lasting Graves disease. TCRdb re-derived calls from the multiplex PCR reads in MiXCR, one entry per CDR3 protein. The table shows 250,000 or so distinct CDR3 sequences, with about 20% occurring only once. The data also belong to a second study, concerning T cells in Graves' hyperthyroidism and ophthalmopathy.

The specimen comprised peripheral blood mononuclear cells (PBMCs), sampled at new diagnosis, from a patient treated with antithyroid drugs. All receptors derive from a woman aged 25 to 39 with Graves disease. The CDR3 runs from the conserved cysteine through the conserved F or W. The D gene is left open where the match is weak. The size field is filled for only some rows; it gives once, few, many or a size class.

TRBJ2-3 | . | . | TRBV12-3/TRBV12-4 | TGTGCCAGCAGTTCATCCTTGACTGGGACGCAGTATTTT | CASSSSLTGTQYF
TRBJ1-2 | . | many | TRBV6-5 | TGTGCCAGCAGCCTACTCGATGGCTACACCTTC | CASSLLDGYTF
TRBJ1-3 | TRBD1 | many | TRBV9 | TGTGCCAGCAGCGCCTTACACCGGGACAGGGGGCCCGACTTGGATTTT | CASSALHRDRGPDLDF
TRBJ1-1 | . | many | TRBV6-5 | TGTGCCAGCAGTTATATTGAGAACACTGAAGCTTTCTTT | CASSYIENTEAFF
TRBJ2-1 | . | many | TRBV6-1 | TGTGCCAGCAGGATCACCGCTAGCTCCTACAATGAGCAGTTCTTC | CASRITASSYNEQFF
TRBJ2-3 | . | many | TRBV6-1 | TGTGCCAGCACCGACACGTCTAGCACAGATACGCAGTATTTT | CASTDTSSTDTQYF
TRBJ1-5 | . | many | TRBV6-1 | TGCGCCAGCAGTGAGAGGGTGCAGAGCAATCAGCCCCAGCATTTT | CASSERVQSNQPQHF
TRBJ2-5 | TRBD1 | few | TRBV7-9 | TGTGCCAGCAGCCCGGGACAGGGGGAAGAGACCCAGTACTTC | CASSPGQGEETQYF
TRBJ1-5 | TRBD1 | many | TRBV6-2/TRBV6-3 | TGTGCCAGCAGCAGAACAGGGGGTGGTCAGCCCCAGCATTTT | CASSRTGGGQPQHF
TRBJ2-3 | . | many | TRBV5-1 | TGTGCCAGCAGCGTCGAAGTTTGGGATACGCAGTATTTT | CASSVEVWDTQYF
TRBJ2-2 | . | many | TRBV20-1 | TGCAGTGCTAGGGGCGGGGTGAACACCGGGGAGCTGTTTTTT | CSARGGVNTGELFF
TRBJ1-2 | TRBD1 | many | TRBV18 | TGTGCCAGCTCAGTTACAACTGTGGGACAGGGATATGGCTACACCTTC | CASSVTTVGQGYGYTF
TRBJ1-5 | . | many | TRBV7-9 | TGTGCCAGCAGCCTCGGGACAACAAATCAGCCCCAGCATTTT | CASSLGTTNQPQHF
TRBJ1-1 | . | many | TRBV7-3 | TGTGCCAGCAGCGCACAGGGTGTGGGGGAAGCTTTCTTT | CASSAQGVGEAFF
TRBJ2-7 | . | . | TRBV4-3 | TGCGCCAGCAGCCCCACTAGGATGAACTACGAGCAGTACTTC | CASSPTRMNYEQYF
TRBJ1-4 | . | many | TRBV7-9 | TGTGCCAGCAGCTTAGCGGTGGGGATCACTAATGAAAAACTGTTTTTT | CASSLAVGITNEKLFF
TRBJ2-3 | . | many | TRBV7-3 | TGTGCCAGCAGCCACTTAGAAAGGGAGTTGGATACGCAGTATTTT | CASSHLERELDTQYF
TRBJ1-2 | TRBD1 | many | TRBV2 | TGTGCCAGCAGGACAATCGACAGGGGGACTAACTATGGCTACACCTTC | CASRTIDRGTNYGYTF
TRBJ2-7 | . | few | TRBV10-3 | TGTGCCATCAGTGAGGGAGGAGGAGAGCAGTACTTC | CAISEGGGEQYF
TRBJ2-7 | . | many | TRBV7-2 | TGTGCCAGCAGCTTAGAAACAGGGCTTTTCTACGAGCAGTACTTC | CASSLETGLFYEQYF
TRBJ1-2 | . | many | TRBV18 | TGTGCCAGCTCATCGGCAGACTATGGCTACACCTTC | CASSSADYGYTF
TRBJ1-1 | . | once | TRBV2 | TGTGCCAGCAGTGCCGGACAGTCGAACACTGAAGCTTTCTTT | CASSAGQSNTEAFF
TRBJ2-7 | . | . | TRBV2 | TGTGCCAGCTTACAGTGGCGTGGGGAGCAGTACTTC | CASLQWRGEQYF
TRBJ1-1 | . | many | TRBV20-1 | TGCAGTGCTAGAGTAGGGGCTATGAACACTGAAGCTTTCTTT | CSARVGAMNTEAFF
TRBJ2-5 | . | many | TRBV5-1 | TGCGCCAGCAGCTTGGTGTTCAGGGGCCAAGAGACCCAGTACTTC | CASSLVFRGQETQYF
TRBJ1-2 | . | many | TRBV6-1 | TGTGCCAGCAGGCAAACCGGGAACCCTTCCTATGGCTACACCTTC | CASRQTGNPSYGYTF
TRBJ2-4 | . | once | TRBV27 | TGTGCCAGCAGCTGGGGTCAGGGATCCGCCAAAAACATTCAGTACTTC | CASSWGQGSAKNIQYF
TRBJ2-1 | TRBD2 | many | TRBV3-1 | TGTGCCAGCAGCCGAGCGGGGGTCAATGAGCAGTTCTTC | CASSRAGVNEQFF
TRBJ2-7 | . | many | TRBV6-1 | TGTGCCAGCAGTGAAGAGGCCAGTTTGGGCGAGCAGTACTTC | CASSEEASLGEQYF
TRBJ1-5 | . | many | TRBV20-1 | TGCAGTGCTAGGCCTAACGGTAGCAATCAGCCCCAGCATTTT | CSARPNGSNQPQHF
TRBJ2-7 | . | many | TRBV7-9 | TGTGCCAGCAGCCGCTCAGGGGCCCTACCCTACGAGCAGTACTTC | CASSRSGALPYEQYF
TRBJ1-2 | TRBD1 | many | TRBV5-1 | TGCGCCAGCAGCTTAACAGGGGGCGGCTATGGCTACACCTTC | CASSLTGGGYGYTF
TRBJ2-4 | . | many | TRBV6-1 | TGTGCCAGCAGTGAAAGCCCCTGGGGCAAAAACATTCAGTACTTC | CASSESPWGKNIQYF
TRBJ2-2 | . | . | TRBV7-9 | TGTGCCAGCACCACGTCGTCGGGGGGCAGCACCGGGGAGCTGTTTTTT | CASTTSSGGSTGELFF
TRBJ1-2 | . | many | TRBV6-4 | TGTGCCAGCGATCCATGGGTTTATGGCTACACCTTC | CASDPWVYGYTF
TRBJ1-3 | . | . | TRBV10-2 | TGCGCCAGCAGTGAGGGGACTGGTGGAAACACCATATATTTT | CASSEGTGGNTIYF
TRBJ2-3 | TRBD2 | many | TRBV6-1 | TGTGCCAGCAGTGGGGGGACTAGCGGGGGAGATACGCAGTATTTT | CASSGGTSGGDTQYF
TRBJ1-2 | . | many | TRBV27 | TGTGCCAGCGCCCTCAGAGACTCGGTGTATGTTGGCTACACCTTC | CASALRDSVYVGYTF
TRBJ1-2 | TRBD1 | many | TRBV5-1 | TGTGCCAGCAGCCTCGGACAGGGAAACTATGGCTACACCTTC | CASSLGQGNYGYTF
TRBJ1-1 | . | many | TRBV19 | TGTGCCAGTAGTACCGGGACAATAAACACTGAAGCTTTCTTT | CASSTGTINTEAFF
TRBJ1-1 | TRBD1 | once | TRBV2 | TGTGCCAGCAGACGACAGGGGGGTTACACTGAAGCTTTCTTT | CASRRQGGYTEAFF
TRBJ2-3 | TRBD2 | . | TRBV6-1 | TGTGCCAGCAGTCGAAAACTGACTAGCGGGGGGGTGATATTAGATACGCAGTATTTT | CASSRKLTSGGVILDTQYF
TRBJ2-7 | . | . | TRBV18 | TGTGCCAGCTCGCCATTGCCGGGAACGCGGGACTACGAGCAGTACTTC | CASSPLPGTRDYEQYF
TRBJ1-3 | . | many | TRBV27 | TGTGCCAGCAGTTTAATCGGAGCAGCTGGAAACACCATATATTTT | CASSLIGAAGNTIYF
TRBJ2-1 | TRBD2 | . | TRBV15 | TGTGCCACCAGCAGAGATAGCGGGCTAGCCTATGAGCAGTTCTTC | CATSRDSGLAYEQFF
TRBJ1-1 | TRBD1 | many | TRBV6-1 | TGTGCCAGCAGTGAGACAGGGGTGAGCACTGAAGCTTTCTTT | CASSETGVSTEAFF
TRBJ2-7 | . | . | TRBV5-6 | TGTGCCAGCAGCTCGCCAAAGGTAGGAGGGGAGCCCCACGAGCAGTACTTC | CASSSPKVGGEPHEQYF
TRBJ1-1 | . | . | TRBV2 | TGTGCCAGCAGTGATCGACGGTTCAACACTGAAGCTTTCTTT | CASSDRRFNTEAFF
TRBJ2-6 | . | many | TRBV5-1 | TGCGCCAGCCGCCAGCGGGTCTCTGGGGCCAACGTCCTGACTTTC | CASRQRVSGANVLTF
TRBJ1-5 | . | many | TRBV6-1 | TGTGCCAGCGTCGGACGGGGAAGGAGCAATCAGCCCCAGCATTTT | CASVGRGRSNQPQHF